This entry lists 7 T cell receptor beta chains sequenced from one sample in a study of T cell repertoires and leukemia-associated antigens. MiXCR was run by TCRdb on the 5' RACE reads, yielding one entry per CDR3 protein. The table includes 11,000 or so distinct CDR3 sequences, approximately 42% detected once. These receptors' antigens are unknown. Source material: CD3+ T cells sorted from blood and cultured. These receptors came from a female donor in good health.

In regard to this clonotype: One end of the junction is discordant with germline, which a read error may explain. The CDR3: CAGSQLVAGGPAGYTGELFF. The CDR3 nucleotides read TGCGCCGGCAGCCAACTCGTAGCGGGAGGGCCCGCTGGTTACACCGGGGAGCTGTTTTTT. The chain joins TRBV4-3 to TRBJ2-2; 11 bases are shared with TRBD2. The CDR3 has 20 amino acids. Germline V CDR1 and CDR2: LGHNA, YSLEER.

The rearrangement joins TRBV6-5 to TRBJ2-2; 11 bases line up with TRBD1. Looked up from germline, CDR1 is MNHEY and CDR2 is SVGAGI. The CDR3 is made up of 16 amino acids. V gave up 2 bases and J gave up 3 bases; unmatched junction bases: 2. The CDR3 loop reads CASSYPGQGDTGELFF. The CDR3 coding sequence is TGTGCCAGCAGTTACCCGGGACAGGGGGACACCGGGGAGCTGTTTTTT.

By proportion, this clonotype is medium-sized. V is TRBV27 and J is TRBJ2-5, with D perhaps TRBD2 (5 bases). Trimming removed 3 bases from V and 3 bases from J, with 8 bases in between. The germline CDR1 and CDR2 sequences are MNHEY and SMNVEV (reference sequence). The length of the CDR3 is 13 residues. CDR3 amino acids: CASSFIGEETQYF. CDR3 sequence (DNA): TGTGCCAGCAGTTTTATCGGGGAAGAGACCCAGTACTTC.

In the case of this clonotype: At one boundary the junction diverges from the germline segment, which might be a read error. The chain employs TRBV7-9 and TRBJ2-3; 7 bases are a match to TRBD2. In germline, CDR1 is SEHNR, CDR2 FQNEAQ (reference sequence). The CDR3 runs to 14 residues. The CDR3 DNA sequence: TGTGCCAGCAGCCTGGGCGGGAGCACAGATATGCAGTATTTT. This gives the protein CASSLGGSTDMQYF. The full variable domain, completed using reference TRBV7-9 and TRBJ2-3, is DTGVSQNPRHKITKRGQNVTFRCDPISEHNRLYWYRQTLGQGPEFLTYFQNEAQLEKSRLLSDRFSAERPKGSFSTLEIQRTEQGDSAMYLCASSLGGSTDMQYFGPGTRLTVL.

The chain is built from TRBV12-3 or TRBV12-4 and TRBJ2-5, with TRBD2 matching 13 bases. Trimming took 3 bases from V and 2 from J; bases not matched to a gene: 6. The CDR3 totals 17 residues. CDR3 region: CASSLGGLAGLQETQYF. DNA of the CDR3: TGTGCCAGCAGTTTGGGGGGACTAGCGGGACTTCAAGAGACCCAGTACTTC.

This clonotype is medium-sized (0.01 to 0.1%) in the sample. This chain links TRBV20-1 with TRBJ2-3; 11 nucleotides line up with TRBD2. The CDR3 contains 14 residues. CDR1 and CDR2 from the germline V gene are DFQATT and SNEGSKA (reference sequence). V was clipped by 5 bases and J by 3 bases; unmatched bases: 4. The CDR3 bases are TGCAGTGCTGGAAGGACTAGCGGGACAGATACGCAGTATTTT. It yields the protein CSAGRTSGTDTQYF.

A remark on this clonotype: Relative to the germline gene, one junction end is altered; a read error may explain this. The chain combines TRBV12-3 or TRBV12-4 with TRBJ2-1; 7 bases are a match to TRBD2. This CDR3 comprises 14 residues. CDR3 bases: TGTGCCAGCAGTGGACTAGTTGACCTATTTGAGCAGTTCTTT. Residues: CASSGLVDLFEQFF.